One and the same sample provided the 14 T cell receptor beta chains below, sequenced in a study of spatial heterogeneity in lung cancer. As to time point: sample taken at primary tumor resection. Sequencing was performed on whole RNA extracted from tumor and nontumor lung tissue, or from frozen PBMC, and the material was left unsorted. Using its own MiXCR run on the 5' RACE reads, TCRdb lists one record per CDR3 protein. In the table there are over 9,500 distinct CDR3 sequences, about 4% of which are singletons. Source: normal lung tissue next to the tumor, taken at surgery. The source of these receptors is a male donor with early-stage non-small cell lung cancer.

This clonotype is judged medium-sized. The size of this beta chain means little, since it is a stray read in a library made for alpha chains. The J gene is TRBJ2-5, the V gene TRBV4-2, with a tentative D call TRBD1 (6 bases). Germline CDR1 is LGHNA and CDR2 is YNFKEQ. CDR3 length equals 18 residues. V was shortened by 0 bases and J by 0 bases, with 17 bases between the two germline ends. CDR3 region: CASSQDLGQLSNQETQYF. In DNA form, the CDR3 reads TGTGCCAGCAGCCAAGATCTTGGACAGCTATCGAACCAAGAGACCCAGTACTTC.

This clonotype has at least ten counts. This beta chain turned up in a library designed for alpha chains; as an off-target read, its abundance says little. The CDR3 DNA follows: TGTGCCAGCAGCCAAGAGGACAGGATTGGCACTGAAGCTTTCTTT. Amino acids: CASSQEDRIGTEAFF. The chain is built from TRBV3-1 and TRBJ1-1; 7 bases fit TRBD1. Trimming took 0 bases from V and 4 from J; bases not matched to a gene: 5. CDR1 is LGHDT and CDR2 is YNNKEL in the germline V gene (reference sequence). The length of the CDR3 is 15 residues. Using reference TRBV3-1 and TRBJ1-1 for the parts outside the CDR3, the full variable domain is DTAVSQTPKYLVTQMGNDKSIKCEQNLGHDTMYWYKQDSKKFLKIMFSYNNKELIINETVPNRFSPKSPDKAHLNLHINSLELGDSAVYFCASSQEDRIGTEAFFGQGTRLTVV.

This clonotype was detected ten times or more. For a library built for alpha chains, this beta chain is a stray read; little rests on its size. This sequence joins TRBV5-1 and TRBJ1-2, with D hard to call. The V end lost 4 bases, the J end lost 1 base, and 11 bases lay between the germline ends. The CDR3 spans 14 residues. The germline V gene encodes CDR1 SGHRS and CDR2 YFSETQ. As DNA, the CDR3 is TGCGCCAGCAGCCCCCTCAAGGATAACTATGGCTACACCTTC. Translation: CASSPLKDNYGYTF.

This clonotype was picked up many times. A library made for alpha chains picked up this beta chain off target, so its size means little. The J gene is TRBJ1-3, the V gene TRBV30; 7 bases are shared with TRBD1. This CDR3 region has 15 residues. Trimming at V came to 0 bases and at J to 0 bases, leaving 2 bases not matched to a gene. Germline values: CDR1 GTSNPN, CDR2 SVGIG (reference sequence). CDR3 sequence reads: CAWSVTGDSGNTIYF. Written as DNA, the CDR3 is TGTGCCTGGAGTGTCACAGGGGACTCTGGAAACACCATATATTTT.

This clonotype was observed at least ten times. This beta chain represents an off-target read in a library built for alpha chains; its size is of limited meaning. The chain couples TRBV27 to TRBJ2-2; 11 nucleotides agree with TRBD2. This CDR3 comprises 15 residues. CDR1 and CDR2 from the germline V gene are MNHEY and SMNVEV (reference sequence). The V segment lost 5 bases and the J segment 4 bases; nucleotides outside the gene matches: 3. CDR3 bases: TGTGCCAGCAGTAGACTAGCGGGAAGCACCGGGGAGCTGTTTTTT. Amino acids: CASSRLAGSTGELFF.

This clonotype was recorded at least ten times. This beta chain is a stray sequence in a library constructed for alpha chains; its clone size is not meaningful. V gene TRBV3-1 combines with J gene TRBJ1-1; unclear D gene. The germline V and J ends were trimmed by 4 bases and 2 bases, with 14 bases remaining between them. Germline V gene sequence: CDR1 LGHDT, CDR2 YNNKEL (reference sequence). This CDR3 has 15 amino acids. CDR3 protein: CASSPSRLRNTEAFF. Written as DNA, the CDR3 is TGTGCCAGCAGCCCCTCCCGGTTACGAAACACTGAAGCTTTCTTT.

On this clonotype itself: This beta chain represents an off-target read in a library built for alpha chains; its size is of limited meaning. V is TRBV5-1 and J is TRBJ2-1; D unresolved. The CDR3 totals 11 residues. CDR1 is SGHRS, CDR2 YFSETQ, per germline. Between the trimmed V and J ends, which lost 2 bases and 6 bases, there was a span of 3 bases. The CDR3 DNA reads TGCGCCAGCAGCTTCGGCAATGAGCAGTTCTTC. Its protein product is CASSFGNEQFF. The full variable domain, in which reference TRBV5-1 and TRBJ2-1 provide the parts outside the CDR3, is KAGVTQTPRYLIKTRGQQVTLSCSPISGHRSVSWYQQTPGQGLQFLFEYFSETQRNKGNFPGRFSGRQFSNSRSEMNVSTLELGDSALYLCASSFGNEQFFGPGTRLTVL.

At least ten counts were recorded for this clonotype. With the library built for alpha chains, this beta chain is off target and its frequency is not meaningful. The chain recombines TRBV4-3 with TRBJ1-2; unclear D gene. V lost 4 bases and J lost 5, with 17 bases in between. Germline V CDR1 and CDR2: LGHNA, YSLEER. The CDR3 contains 15 residues. The CDR3 coding sequence is TGCGCCAGCAGCCTAACAACTAGGCAGGTTTATGGCTACACCTTC. Translation gives CASSLTTRQVYGYTF.

This clonotype is categorized as medium-sized. This beta chain slipped into a library made for alpha chains as a stray read, so its size is not meaningful. The V and J genes are TRBV2 and TRBJ2-1; D is possibly TRBD1 (6 bases). CDR3 length: 14 residues. Trimming stripped 0 bases from V and 10 bases from J, with 13 bases between. Germline V CDR1 and CDR2: SNHLY, FYNNEI. CDR3 DNA sequence: TGTGCCAGCAGTGAAGCTACAGGGCGGTGGGAGCAGTTCTTC. It encodes CASSEATGRWEQFF.

This clonotype was seen many times. This beta chain was picked up by a library intended for alpha chains and is off target, so its count carries little meaning. The chain recombines TRBV20-1 with TRBJ2-3; weak D call: TRBD2 (6 bases). Germline V gene sequence: CDR1 DFQATT, CDR2 SNEGSKA (reference sequence). V was trimmed by 2 bases and J by 1 base, leaving 13 bases between them. The CDR3 has 15 amino acids. DNA for the CDR3: TGCAGTGCTAGATCCACGGCGGGGCGCACAGATACGCAGTATTTT. This codes for CSARSTAGRTDTQYF.

Only a few counts were recorded for this clonotype. Because the library targeted alpha chains, this beta chain is an off-target read whose size means little. J is TRBJ2-1 and V is TRBV9; 10 nucleotides agree with TRBD1. Germline CDR1 SGDLS, CDR2 YYNGEE. Trimming removed 0 bases from V and 4 bases from J; junction bases left unmatched: 10. This CDR3 spans 18 amino acids. The CDR3 protein is CASSVDPSPGQGYNEQFF. CDR3 nucleotides: TGTGCCAGCAGCGTAGATCCCTCACCGGGACAGGGGTACAATGAGCAGTTCTTC.

Many counts were recorded for this clonotype. The library was built for alpha chains, so this beta chain is an off-target read and its size means little. The chain uses TRBV9 and TRBJ2-3; TRBD1 matches at 7 bases. J gave up 3 bases and V 10 bases, and 8 bases lay outside the gene matches. CDR3 size: 13 residues. Per the germline V gene, CDR1 is SGDLS and CDR2 is YYNGEE. The CDR3: CAGSTGLTDTQYF. The CDR3 coding sequence is TGTGCCGGATCGACAGGGCTAACAGATACGCAGTATTTT.

Relative to its sample, this clonotype is medium-sized. This beta chain came through as a stray read in a library set up for alpha chains, and its size says little. The chain has TRBV20-1 and TRBJ1-1; no clear D gene. Germline-derived CDR1 and CDR2 are DFQATT and SNEGSKA (reference sequence). The CDR3 has 14 amino acids. V lost 0 bases and J lost 3, with 11 bases in between. As DNA, the CDR3 is TGCAGTGCTAGAGATAGAATAGTATACACTGAAGCTTTCTTT. Protein sequence: CSARDRIVYTEAFF.

This clonotype has only a few counts. This beta chain is a stray sequence in a library constructed for alpha chains; its clone size is not meaningful. The chain employs TRBV14 and TRBJ2-5; TRBD2 matches 7 bases. The germline V gene has CDR1 SGHDN and CDR2 FVKESK. The CDR3 is 16 amino acids. V trimming: 0 bases; J trimming: 1 base; junction bases outside the gene matches: 5. The CDR3 loop is CASSQERGGTQETQYF. The CDR3 DNA follows: TGTGCCAGCAGCCAAGAGAGGGGAGGGACCCAAGAGACCCAGTACTTC.